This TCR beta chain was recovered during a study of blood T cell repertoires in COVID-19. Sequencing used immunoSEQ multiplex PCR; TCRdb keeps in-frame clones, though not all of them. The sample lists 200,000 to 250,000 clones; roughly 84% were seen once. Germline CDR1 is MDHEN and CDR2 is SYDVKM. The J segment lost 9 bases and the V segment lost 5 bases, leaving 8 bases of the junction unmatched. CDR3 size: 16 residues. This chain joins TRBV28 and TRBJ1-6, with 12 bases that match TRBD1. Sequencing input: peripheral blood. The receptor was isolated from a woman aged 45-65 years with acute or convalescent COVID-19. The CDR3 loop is CASSGRDRGRASPLHF. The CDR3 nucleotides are TGTGCCAGCAGTGGCCGGGACAGGGGGCGAGCTTCACCCCTCCACTTT.